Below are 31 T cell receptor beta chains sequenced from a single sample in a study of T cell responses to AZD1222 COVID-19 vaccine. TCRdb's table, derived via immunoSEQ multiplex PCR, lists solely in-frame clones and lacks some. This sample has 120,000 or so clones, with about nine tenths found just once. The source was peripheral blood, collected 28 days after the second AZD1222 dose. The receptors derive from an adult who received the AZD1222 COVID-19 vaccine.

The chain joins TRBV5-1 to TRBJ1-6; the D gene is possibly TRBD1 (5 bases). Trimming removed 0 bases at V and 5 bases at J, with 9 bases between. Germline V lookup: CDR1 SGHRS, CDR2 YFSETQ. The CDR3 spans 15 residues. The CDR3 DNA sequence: TGCGCCAGCAGCTTGGTGGGACGGGATAATTCACCCCTCCACTTT. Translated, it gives CASSLVGRDNSPLHF. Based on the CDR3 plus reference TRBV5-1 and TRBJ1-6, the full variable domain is KAGVTQTPRYLIKTRGQQVTLSCSPISGHRSVSWYQQTPGQGLQFLFEYFSETQRNKGNFPGRFSGRQFSNSRSEMNVSTLELGDSALYLCASSLVGRDNSPLHFGNGTRLTVT.

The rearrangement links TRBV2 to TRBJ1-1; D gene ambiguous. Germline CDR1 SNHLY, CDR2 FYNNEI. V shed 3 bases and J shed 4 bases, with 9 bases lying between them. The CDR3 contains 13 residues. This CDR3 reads CASSEGMGTEAFF. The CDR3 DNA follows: TGTGCCAGCAGTGAGGGGATGGGCACTGAAGCTTTCTTT.

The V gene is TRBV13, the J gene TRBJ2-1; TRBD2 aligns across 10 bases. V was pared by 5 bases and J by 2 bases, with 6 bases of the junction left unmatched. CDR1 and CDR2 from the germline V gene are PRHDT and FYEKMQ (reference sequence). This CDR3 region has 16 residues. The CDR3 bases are TGTGCCAGCAGCCCCCGGACTAGCGGAACCTACAATGAGCAGTTCTTC. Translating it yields CASSPRTSGTYNEQFF. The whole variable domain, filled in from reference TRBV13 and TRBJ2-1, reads AAGVIQSPRHLIKEKRETATLKCYPIPRHDTVYWYQQGPGQDPQFLISFYEKMQSDKGSIPDRFSAQQFSDYHSELNMSSLELGDSALYFCASSPRTSGTYNEQFFGPGTRLTVL.

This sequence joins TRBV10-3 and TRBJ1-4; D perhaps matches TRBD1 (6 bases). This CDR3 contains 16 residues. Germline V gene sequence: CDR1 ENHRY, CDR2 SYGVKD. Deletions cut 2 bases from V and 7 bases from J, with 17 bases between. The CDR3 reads CAISEPGGASSEKLFF. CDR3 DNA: TGTGCCATCAGTGAGCCGGGGGGGGCCAGTAGTGAAAAACTGTTTTTT.

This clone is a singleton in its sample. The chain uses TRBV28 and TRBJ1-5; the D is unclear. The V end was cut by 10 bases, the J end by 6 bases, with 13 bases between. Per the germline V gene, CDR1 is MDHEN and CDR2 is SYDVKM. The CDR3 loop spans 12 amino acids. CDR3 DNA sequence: TGTGCCACCCTGGTAAACACTCAGCCCCAGCATTTT. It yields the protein CATLVNTQPQHF.

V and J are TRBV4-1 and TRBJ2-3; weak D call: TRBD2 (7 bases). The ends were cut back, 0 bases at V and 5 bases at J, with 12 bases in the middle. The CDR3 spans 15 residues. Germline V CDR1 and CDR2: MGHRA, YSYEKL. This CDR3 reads CASSQEGGGGDTQYF. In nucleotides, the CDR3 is TGCGCCAGCAGCCAAGAGGGAGGGGGAGGAGATACGCAGTATTTT.

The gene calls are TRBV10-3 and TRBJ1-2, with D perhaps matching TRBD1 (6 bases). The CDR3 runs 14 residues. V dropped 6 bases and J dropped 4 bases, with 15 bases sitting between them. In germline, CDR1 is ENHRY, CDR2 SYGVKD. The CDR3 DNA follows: TGTGCCATCAGGCCTTCAGGGGAGGGCTATGGCTACACCTTC. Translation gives CAIRPSGEGYGYTF.

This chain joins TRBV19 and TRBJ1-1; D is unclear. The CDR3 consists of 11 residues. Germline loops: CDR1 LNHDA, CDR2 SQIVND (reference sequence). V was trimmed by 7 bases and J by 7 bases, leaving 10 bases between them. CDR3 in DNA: TGTGCCAGTACCAAAAACCTTGAAGCTTTCTTT. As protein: CASTKNLEAFF. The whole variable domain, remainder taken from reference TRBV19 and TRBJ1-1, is DGGITQSPKYLFRKEGQNVTLSCEQNLNHDAMYWYRQDPGQGLRLIYYSQIVNDFQKGDIAEGYSVSREKKESFPLTVTSAQKNPTAFYLCASTKNLEAFFGQGTRLTVV.

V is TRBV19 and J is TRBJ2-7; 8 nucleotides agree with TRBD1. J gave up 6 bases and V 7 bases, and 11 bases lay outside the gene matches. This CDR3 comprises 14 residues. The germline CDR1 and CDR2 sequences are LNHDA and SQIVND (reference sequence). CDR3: CASKRTGLEAEQYF. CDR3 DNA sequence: TGTGCCAGTAAACGGACAGGGTTGGAGGCCGAGCAGTACTTC.

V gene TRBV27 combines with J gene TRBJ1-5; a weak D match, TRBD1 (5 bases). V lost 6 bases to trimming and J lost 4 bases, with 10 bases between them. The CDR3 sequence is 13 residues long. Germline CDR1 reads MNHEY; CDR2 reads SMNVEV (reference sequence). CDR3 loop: CASRRQINQPQHF. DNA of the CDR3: TGTGCCAGCAGACGACAGATTAATCAGCCCCAGCATTTT.

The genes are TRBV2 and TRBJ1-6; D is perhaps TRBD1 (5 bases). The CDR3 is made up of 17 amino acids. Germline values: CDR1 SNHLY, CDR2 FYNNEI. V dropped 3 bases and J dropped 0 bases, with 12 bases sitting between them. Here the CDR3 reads CASSDRGSSSYNSPLHF. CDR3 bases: TGTGCCAGCAGTGATAGGGGATCGAGCTCCTATAATTCACCCCTCCACTTT.

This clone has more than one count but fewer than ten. The CDR3 sequence is CASSEAGWGGSQPQHF. DNA of the CDR3: TGTGCCAGCAGTGAAGCGGGGTGGGGGGGCTCTCAGCCCCAGCATTTT. The chain employs TRBV6-1 and TRBJ1-5; a weak D match, TRBD1 (6 bases). Germline CDR1 reads MNHNS; CDR2 reads SASEGT. The CDR3 is 16 residues long. Trimming cost V 0 bases and J 6 bases, with 15 bases left between them.

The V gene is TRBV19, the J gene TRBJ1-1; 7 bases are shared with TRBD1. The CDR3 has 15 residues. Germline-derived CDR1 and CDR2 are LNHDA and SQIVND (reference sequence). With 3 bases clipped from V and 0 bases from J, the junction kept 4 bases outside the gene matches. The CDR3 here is CASSILGTVNTEAFF. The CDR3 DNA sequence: TGTGCCAGTAGTATCCTGGGGACAGTGAACACTGAAGCTTTCTTT.

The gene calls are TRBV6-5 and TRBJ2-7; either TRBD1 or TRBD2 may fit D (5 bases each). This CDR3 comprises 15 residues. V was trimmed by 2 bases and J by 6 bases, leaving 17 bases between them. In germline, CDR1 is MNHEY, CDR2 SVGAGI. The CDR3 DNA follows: TGTGCCAGCAGTTACACCTCCCAGGGCCGGGGCGAGCAGTACTTC. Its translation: CASSYTSQGRGEQYF.

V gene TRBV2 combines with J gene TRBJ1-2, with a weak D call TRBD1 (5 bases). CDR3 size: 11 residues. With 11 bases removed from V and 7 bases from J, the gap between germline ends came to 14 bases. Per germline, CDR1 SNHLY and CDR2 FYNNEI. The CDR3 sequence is CAQTPGPGYTF. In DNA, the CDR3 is TGTGCCCAAACCCCGGGACCTGGCTACACCTTC. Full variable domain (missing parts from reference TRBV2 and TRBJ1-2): EPEVTQTPSHQVTQMGQEVILRCVPISNHLYFYWYRQILGQKVEFLVSFYNNEISEKSEIFDDQFSVERPDGSNFTLKIRSTKLEDSAMYFCAQTPGPGYTFGSGTRLTVV.

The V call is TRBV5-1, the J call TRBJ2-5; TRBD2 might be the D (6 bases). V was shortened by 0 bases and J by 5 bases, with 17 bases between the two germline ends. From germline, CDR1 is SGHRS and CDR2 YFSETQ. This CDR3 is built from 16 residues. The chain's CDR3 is CASSLGGGGLVETQYF. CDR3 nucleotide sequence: TGCGCCAGCAGCTTGGGGGGCGGAGGGCTTGTGGAGACCCAGTACTTC.

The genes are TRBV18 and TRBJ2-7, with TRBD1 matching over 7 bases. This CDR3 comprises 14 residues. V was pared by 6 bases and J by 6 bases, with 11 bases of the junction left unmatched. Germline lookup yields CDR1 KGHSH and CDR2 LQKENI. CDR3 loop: CASSLTADRVEQYF. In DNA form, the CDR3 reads TGTGCCAGCTCGCTAACAGCCGACAGGGTCGAGCAGTACTTC.

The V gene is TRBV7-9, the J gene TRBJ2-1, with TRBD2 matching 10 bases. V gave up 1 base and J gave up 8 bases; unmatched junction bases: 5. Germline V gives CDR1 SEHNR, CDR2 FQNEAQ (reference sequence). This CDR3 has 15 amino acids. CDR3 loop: CASSLGTSGGDEQFF. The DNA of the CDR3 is TGTGCCAGCAGCTTAGGGACTAGCGGTGGCGATGAGCAGTTCTTC.

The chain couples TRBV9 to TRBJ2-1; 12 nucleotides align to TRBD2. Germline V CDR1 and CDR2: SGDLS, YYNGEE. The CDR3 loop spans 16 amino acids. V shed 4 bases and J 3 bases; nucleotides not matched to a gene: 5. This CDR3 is CASSSRTSGNYNEQFF. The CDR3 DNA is TGTGCCAGCAGCTCTCGGACTAGCGGGAACTACAATGAGCAGTTCTTC.

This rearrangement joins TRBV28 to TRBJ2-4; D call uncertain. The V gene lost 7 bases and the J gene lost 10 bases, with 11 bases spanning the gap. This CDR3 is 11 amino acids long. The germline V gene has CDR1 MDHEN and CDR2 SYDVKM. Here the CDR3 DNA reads TGTGCCAGCACCGAGTTGAATATTCAGTACTTC. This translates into CASTELNIQYF.

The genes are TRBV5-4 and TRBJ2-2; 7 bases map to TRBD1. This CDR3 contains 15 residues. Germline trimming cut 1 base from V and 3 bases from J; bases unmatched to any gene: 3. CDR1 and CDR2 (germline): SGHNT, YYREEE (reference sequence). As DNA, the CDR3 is TGTGCCAGCAGCTTGCGGCAGGGGGACACCGGGGAGCTGTTTTTT. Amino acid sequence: CASSLRQGDTGELFF.

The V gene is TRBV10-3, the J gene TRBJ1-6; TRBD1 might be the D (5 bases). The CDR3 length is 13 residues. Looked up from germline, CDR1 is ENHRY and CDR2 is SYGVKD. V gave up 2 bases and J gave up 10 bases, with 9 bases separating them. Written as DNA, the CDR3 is TGTGCCATCAGTGAGCAGGGAAAATCACCCCTCCACTTT. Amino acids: CAISEQGKSPLHF.

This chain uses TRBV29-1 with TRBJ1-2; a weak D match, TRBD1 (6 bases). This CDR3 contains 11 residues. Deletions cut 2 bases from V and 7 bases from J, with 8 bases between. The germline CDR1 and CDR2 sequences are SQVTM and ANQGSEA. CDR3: CSVELGAGYTF. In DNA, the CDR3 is TGCAGCGTTGAATTGGGGGCTGGCTACACCTTC.

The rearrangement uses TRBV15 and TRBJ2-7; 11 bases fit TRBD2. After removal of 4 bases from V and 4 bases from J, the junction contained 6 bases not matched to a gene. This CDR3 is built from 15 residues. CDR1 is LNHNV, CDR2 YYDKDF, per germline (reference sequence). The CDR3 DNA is TGTGCCACCAGCACGACTAGCGGGGCGGGTTACGAGCAGTACTTC. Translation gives CATSTTSGAGYEQYF.

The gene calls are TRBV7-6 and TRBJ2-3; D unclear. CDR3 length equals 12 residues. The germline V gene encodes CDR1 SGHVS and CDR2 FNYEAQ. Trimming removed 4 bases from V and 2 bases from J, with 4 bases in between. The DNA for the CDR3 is TGTGCCAGCAGCTCCTTCACAGATACGCAGTATTTT. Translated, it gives CASSSFTDTQYF.

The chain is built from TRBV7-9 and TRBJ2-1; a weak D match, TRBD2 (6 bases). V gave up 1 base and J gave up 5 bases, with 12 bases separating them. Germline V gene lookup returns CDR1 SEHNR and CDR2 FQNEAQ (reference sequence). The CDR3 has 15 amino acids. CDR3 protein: CASSLEQTRNNEQFF. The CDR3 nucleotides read TGTGCCAGCAGCTTAGAACAGACTAGAAACAATGAGCAGTTCTTC. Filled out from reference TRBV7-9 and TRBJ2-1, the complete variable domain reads DTGVSQNPRHKITKRGQNVTFRCDPISEHNRLYWYRQTLGQGPEFLTYFQNEAQLEKSRLLSDRFSAERPKGSFSTLEIQRTEQGDSAMYLCASSLEQTRNNEQFFGPGTRLTVL.

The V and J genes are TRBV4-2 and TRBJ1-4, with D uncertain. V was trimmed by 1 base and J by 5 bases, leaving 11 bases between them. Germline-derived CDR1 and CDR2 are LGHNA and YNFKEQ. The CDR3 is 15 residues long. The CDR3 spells CASSQAVSGNEKLFF. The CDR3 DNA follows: TGTGCCAGCAGCCAAGCAGTCAGCGGGAATGAAAAACTGTTTTTT.

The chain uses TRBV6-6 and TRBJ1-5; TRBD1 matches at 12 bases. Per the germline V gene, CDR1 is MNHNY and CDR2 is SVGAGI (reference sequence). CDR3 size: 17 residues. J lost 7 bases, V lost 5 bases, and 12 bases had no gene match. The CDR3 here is CASSPFGTGGDGQPQHF. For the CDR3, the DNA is TGTGCCAGCAGTCCCTTTGGGACAGGGGGCGATGGACAGCCCCAGCATTTT.

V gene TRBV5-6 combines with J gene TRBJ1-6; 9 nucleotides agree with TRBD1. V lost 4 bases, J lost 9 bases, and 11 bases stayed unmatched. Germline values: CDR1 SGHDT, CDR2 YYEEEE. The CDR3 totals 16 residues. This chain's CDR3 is CASSLASGQGRSPLHF. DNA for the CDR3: TGTGCCAGCAGCCTGGCATCCGGACAGGGGCGTTCACCCCTCCACTTT.

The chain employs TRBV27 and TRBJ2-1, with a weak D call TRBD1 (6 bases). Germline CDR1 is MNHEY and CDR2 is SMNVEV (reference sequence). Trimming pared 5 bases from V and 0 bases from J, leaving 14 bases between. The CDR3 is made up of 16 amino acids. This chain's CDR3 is CASSTTGTSSYNEQFF. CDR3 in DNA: TGTGCCAGCAGTACTACAGGGACCAGCTCCTACAATGAGCAGTTCTTC.

Written as DNA, the CDR3 is TGTGCCAGCAGCTTAATGGTGAACACTGAAGCTTTCTTT. As protein: CASSLMVNTEAFF. The V gene is TRBV7-9, the J gene TRBJ1-1; D is undetermined. The CDR3 is made up of 13 amino acids. The germline gives CDR1 SEHNR, CDR2 FQNEAQ (reference sequence). The V end was cut by 2 bases, the J end by 0 bases, with 4 bases between.